This passage covers 21 T cell receptor beta chains from one sample sequenced in a study of cytomegalovirus exposure and HLA in healthy donors. The PCR used 60 Vbeta and 13 Jbeta primers. The protocol was immunoSEQ multiplex PCR, while the TCRdb copy is restricted to in-frame clones and leaves out a portion. The sample yields 120,000 or so clones, roughly 72% seen once. The sequenced sample was PBMCs. The source is a man in his forties or fifties in good health and CMV-seropositive.

V usage is TRBV5-1 and J usage is TRBJ2-7; D possibly corresponds to TRBD1 (5 bases). Germline lookup yields CDR1 SGHRS and CDR2 YFSETQ. The ends were cut back, 6 bases at V and 4 bases at J, with 20 bases in the middle. The CDR3 has 15 residues. The DNA of the CDR3 is TGCGCCAGCACTCCCGGAAGCAGGGCCTCGTACGAGCAGTACTTC. Its translation is CASTPGSRASYEQYF.

This clone was counted only a few times. The chain is built from TRBV5-1 and TRBJ1-2; a weak D match, TRBD1 (6 bases). V was pared by 0 bases and J by 3 bases, with 6 bases between. This CDR3 has 13 residues. Per the germline V gene, CDR1 is SGHRS and CDR2 is YFSETQ. In DNA, the CDR3 is TGCGCCAGCAGCTTGGACAGGGACTATGGCTACACCTTC. Its translation: CASSLDRDYGYTF.

V and J are TRBV15 and TRBJ2-5; TRBD2 matches 14 bases. The CDR3 length is 19 residues. J lost 4 bases, V lost 2 bases, and 12 bases had no gene match. CDR1 LNHNV and CDR2 YYDKDF come from the germline V gene (reference sequence). Written as DNA, the CDR3 is TGTGCCACCAGCAGACCGGGACTAGCGGGAGATGGGGGTAGAGAGACCCAGTACTTC. Residues: CATSRPGLAGDGGRETQYF. The full variable domain, with the rest looked up from reference TRBV15 and TRBJ2-5, is DAMVIQNPRYQVTQFGKPVTLSCSQTLNHNVMYWYQQKSSQAPKLLFHYYDKDFNNEADTPDNFQSRRPNTSFCFLDIRSPGLGDTAMYLCATSRPGLAGDGGRETQYFGPGTRLLVL.

The chain combines TRBV29-1 with TRBJ2-3; D possibly corresponds to TRBD2 (5 bases). This CDR3 has 13 amino acids. Deletions cut 3 bases from V and 6 bases from J, with 13 bases between. Germline CDR1 SQVTM, CDR2 ANQGSEA. In DNA, the CDR3 is TGCAGCGTTGACGAGGTGGTAGCGGATACGCAGTATTTT. Protein: CSVDEVVADTQYF.

This chain links TRBV28 with TRBJ2-7; 8 bases are shared with TRBD1. Unmatched junction bases numbered 10, after V lost 1 base and J lost 2 bases. In germline, CDR1 is MDHEN, CDR2 SYDVKM. The CDR3 has 17 amino acids. This CDR3 is CASSLSRRDRSTYEQYF. CDR3 DNA sequence: TGTGCCAGCAGTTTATCGCGCAGGGACAGGAGTACCTACGAGCAGTACTTC.

V and J are TRBV5-1 and TRBJ2-1; 9 nucleotides align to TRBD2. The junction had 8 bases not matched to a gene; V was cut back by 4 bases and J by 9 bases. CDR1 and CDR2 from the germline V gene are SGHRS and YFSETQ. The CDR3 is made up of 14 amino acids. CDR3 nucleotide sequence: TGCGCCAGCAGCCTGGCGGGAGGGGTGGGTGAGCAGTTCTTC. Protein sequence: CASSLAGGVGEQFF.

CDR3 region: CASTRSTGTYGYTF. CDR3 nucleotide sequence: TGTGCCAGCACTAGATCGACAGGAACATATGGCTACACCTTC. This chain joins TRBV6-6 and TRBJ1-2, with a tentative D call TRBD1 (6 bases). In germline, CDR1 is MNHNY, CDR2 SVGAGI (reference sequence). The V end lost 7 bases, the J end lost 5 bases, and 17 bases lay between the germline ends. This CDR3 is 14 amino acids long.

V is TRBV5-4 and J is TRBJ1-1, with 7 bases lining up with TRBD1. The trim removed 3 bases at V and 0 bases at J, leaving 5 bases unmatched. Germline CDR1 reads SGHNT; CDR2 reads YYREEE (reference sequence). The CDR3 runs to 15 residues. For the CDR3, the DNA is TGTGCCAGCAGCTCCAAACAGGGGCTGAACACTGAAGCTTTCTTT. It yields the protein CASSSKQGLNTEAFF.

The V gene is TRBV5-1, the J gene TRBJ1-1; D is possibly TRBD1 (5 bases). The V end lost 4 bases, the J end lost 2 bases, and 15 bases lay between the germline ends. Germline V CDR1 and CDR2: SGHRS, YFSETQ. The length of the CDR3 is 15 residues. The CDR3, as DNA: TGCGCCAGCAGCCCGGACACACTGGCCAACACTGAAGCTTTCTTT. It translates to CASSPDTLANTEAFF.

As for this clone: The germline gene is not matched at one end of the junction; a read error may be the cause. The J gene is TRBJ2-7, the V gene TRBV7-9; D might be TRBD2 (7 bases). CDR3 size: 16 residues. Germline V gene lookup returns CDR1 SEHNR and CDR2 FQNEAQ (reference sequence). CDR3 region: CSSSNPRGGPPYEQYF. The CDR3 DNA is TGTTCCAGCAGCAATCCTAGGGGGGGGCCACCTTACGAGCAGTACTTC.

This clone appeared a few times. The rearrangement links TRBV4-1 to TRBJ2-7; 10 bases line up with TRBD1. Germline V gene lookup returns CDR1 MGHRA and CDR2 YSYEKL. CDR3 size: 15 residues. V lost 0 bases, J lost 4 bases, and 3 bases stayed unmatched. The CDR3 DNA reads as TGCGCCAGCAGCCAAGAAGAGGACAGGGGGTACGAGCAGTACTTC. It specifies CASSQEEDRGYEQYF.

CDR3: CASSRQGARPYGYTF. For the CDR3, the DNA is TGTGCCAGTAGTCGACAGGGGGCGCGCCCCTATGGCTACACCTTC. The chain is built from TRBV19 and TRBJ1-2; 10 bases are shared with TRBD1. The CDR3 runs to 15 residues. Germline trimming cut 5 bases from V and 4 bases from J; bases unmatched to any gene: 7. The V gene's germline CDR1 is LNHDA and CDR2 SQIVND (reference sequence).

The rearrangement links TRBV29-1 to TRBJ2-7; TRBD2 matches at 11 bases. The CDR3 sequence is 17 residues long. The germline V gene has CDR1 SQVTM and CDR2 ANQGSEA. V was pared by 5 bases and J by 5 bases, with 17 bases of the junction left unmatched. CDR3 protein: CSVTGTSGPARDHEQYF. DNA for the CDR3: TGCAGCGTTACCGGGACTAGCGGCCCTGCCAGGGACCACGAGCAGTACTTC.

As DNA, the CDR3 is TGCGCCAGCAGCCGTAACAGGGAAAAAGACCAGCCCCAGCATTTT. Protein sequence: CASSRNREKDQPQHF. J is TRBJ1-5 and V is TRBV4-3; D may be TRBD1 (6 bases). The germline V gene has CDR1 LGHNA and CDR2 YSLEER. The V gene lost 4 bases and the J gene lost 7 bases, with 17 bases spanning the gap. This CDR3 region has 15 residues.

This clone was detected a few times. The chain recombines TRBV5-4 with TRBJ2-7; 9 bases are a match to TRBD1. The CDR3 is 13 amino acids. Trimming at V came to 4 bases and at J to 9 bases, leaving 8 bases not matched to a gene. CDR1 SGHNT and CDR2 YYREEE come from the germline V gene (reference sequence). DNA of the CDR3: TGTGCCAGCAGCGTGGGACAGGGCTTGGTGCAGTACTTC. Protein: CASSVGQGLVQYF.

The chain recombines TRBV2 with TRBJ2-7, with 7 bases that match TRBD2. Germline V CDR1 and CDR2: SNHLY, FYNNEI. The CDR3 is 15 residues long. V shed 5 bases and J 5 bases; nucleotides not matched to a gene: 12. The chain's CDR3 is CASSLPSGGVHEQYF. CDR3 bases: TGTGCCAGCAGTCTCCCGAGTGGGGGGGTCCACGAGCAGTACTTC.

The chain joins TRBV6-5 to TRBJ2-6; D call uncertain. Germline V lookup: CDR1 MNHEY, CDR2 SVGAGI. This CDR3 is built from 15 residues. V lost 5 bases, J lost 0 bases, and 8 bases lay in between. CDR3 amino acids: CASSQTDSGANVLTF. The CDR3 coding sequence is TGTGCCAGCAGTCAAACAGACTCTGGGGCCAACGTCCTGACTTTC.

The genes are TRBV4-2 and TRBJ2-7, with D possibly being TRBD2 (6 bases). The CDR3 loop spans 15 amino acids. Trimming pared 1 base from V and 1 base from J, leaving 11 bases between. Germline values: CDR1 LGHNA, CDR2 YNFKEQ. CDR3 sequence (DNA): TGTGCCAGCAGCCAAGCGAGGGAGGTTTCCTACGAGCAGTACTTC. Protein product: CASSQAREVSYEQYF.

The gene calls are TRBV19 and TRBJ2-1; TRBD2 agrees at 7 bases. Trimming at V came to 4 bases and at J to 5 bases, leaving 11 bases not matched to a gene. The CDR3 loop spans 16 amino acids. The germline CDR1 and CDR2 sequences are LNHDA and SQIVND (reference sequence). CDR3 sequence reads: CASSTPFGGGDNEQFF. CDR3 DNA: TGTGCCAGTAGTACCCCGTTTGGGGGAGGGGACAATGAGCAGTTCTTC.

V is TRBV18 and J is TRBJ2-3, with 8 bases that match TRBD1. Germline CDR1 and CDR2: KGHSH and LQKENI. This CDR3 has 17 residues. After removal of 1 base from V and 2 bases from J, the junction contained 8 bases not matched to a gene. The CDR3 reads CASSPLFGTGVTDTQYF. For the CDR3, the DNA is TGTGCCAGCTCACCACTGTTCGGGACAGGAGTCACAGATACGCAGTATTTT.

This chain joins TRBV5-1 and TRBJ2-5; the match to TRBD2 covers 14 bases. Germline CDR1 SGHRS, CDR2 YFSETQ. The V segment lost 0 bases and the J segment 4 bases; nucleotides outside the gene matches: 5. The CDR3 totals 17 residues. In DNA, the CDR3 is TGCGCCAGCAGCTTGGCCAAGACTAGCGGGGGGGGAGAGACCCAGTACTTC. Translating gives CASSLAKTSGGGETQYF.